The 21 T cell receptor beta chains below come from one sample, sequenced in a study of cytomegalovirus exposure and HLA in healthy donors. The PCR employed 60 Vbeta primers together with 13 Jbeta primers. Repertoires were generated with immunoSEQ multiplex PCR, while TCRdb's copy carries only in-frame clones and drops some. Of 150,000 to 200,000 clones in the sample, roughly 77% were seen once. Sequencing was performed on PBMCs. These receptors were taken from a woman in her fifties or sixties in good health and CMV-seropositive.

This chain uses TRBV7-2 with TRBJ2-7; tentatively, D is TRBD2 (6 bases). Germline V lookup: CDR1 SGHTA, CDR2 FQGNSA. The CDR3 totals 14 residues. V lost 5 bases and J lost 6, with 17 bases in between. The CDR3 DNA follows: TGTGCCAGCAGCCATGGGGCGGGAACCAGCGAGCAGTACTTC. It codes for CASSHGAGTSEQYF.

This CDR3 reads CSVEVWQFEEETQYF. DNA of the CDR3: TGCAGCGTTGAAGTGTGGCAGTTTGAAGAAGAGACCCAGTACTTC. This chain connects TRBV29-1 to TRBJ2-5; D is ambiguous. The CDR3 covers 15 residues. Trimming took off 1 base at V and 3 bases at J, with 15 bases between the two ends. Germline lookup yields CDR1 SQVTM and CDR2 ANQGSEA.

J is TRBJ1-2 and V is TRBV4-2; 12 bases are shared with TRBD1. From germline, CDR1 is LGHNA and CDR2 YNFKEQ. V was clipped by 3 bases and J by 3 bases; unmatched bases: 11. The CDR3 is 18 residues long. The CDR3 DNA follows: TGTGCCAGCAGCCAGGGACAGGGGGCGAGTGGGTCCTACTATGGCTACACCTTC. Translating gives CASSQGQGASGSYYGYTF.

The genes are TRBV7-9 and TRBJ1-3; the D is unclear. The V gene lost 2 bases and the J gene lost 4 bases, with 6 bases spanning the gap. CDR3 size: 13 residues. CDR1 SEHNR and CDR2 FQNEAQ come from the germline V gene (reference sequence). DNA of the CDR3: TGTGCCAGCAGCTTATTTATAGGAAACACCATATATTTT. Protein sequence: CASSLFIGNTIYF.

This clone was recorded once. The chain employs TRBV9 and TRBJ2-2, with 9 positions matching TRBD2. The CDR3 totals 16 residues. CDR1 is SGDLS and CDR2 is YYNGEE in the germline V gene. J lost 4 bases, V lost 1 base, and 5 bases had no gene match. This CDR3 is CASSVYGTSSTGELFF. As DNA, the CDR3 is TGTGCCAGCAGCGTATATGGGACTAGCTCCACCGGGGAGCTGTTTTTT.

CDR3 residues: CASSRTGSQPQHF. The CDR3 nucleotides are TGTGCCAGCAGCCGGACAGGGAGTCAGCCCCAGCATTTT. V usage is TRBV7-6 and J usage is TRBJ1-5, with 8 bases aligning to TRBD1. Unmatched junction bases numbered 3, after V lost 5 bases and J lost 6 bases. The germline V gene encodes CDR1 SGHVS and CDR2 FNYEAQ. The CDR3 length is 13 residues.

The V and J genes are TRBV12-5 and TRBJ2-1, with D unresolved. The V gene's germline CDR1 is LGHNT and CDR2 FRNRAP. This CDR3 spans 13 amino acids. Trimming shortened V by 2 bases and J by 7 bases, and 9 bases separated the two germline ends. The CDR3 loop is CASGLWASNEQFF. CDR3 nucleotides: TGTGCTAGTGGTTTGTGGGCTTCAAATGAGCAGTTCTTC.

The genes are TRBV6-5 and TRBJ1-1; D ambiguous. Germline V gene lookup returns CDR1 MNHEY and CDR2 SVGAGI. The CDR3 spans 14 residues. Trimming took 6 bases from V and 1 from J, leaving 12 bases between them. The CDR3 DNA reads TGTGCCAGCAGCCTATTCCGGGGGAACACTGAAGCTTTCTTT. Residues: CASSLFRGNTEAFF.

The chain joins TRBV5-4 to TRBJ2-5, with TRBD1 as a possible D gene (6 bases). There are 14 residues in the CDR3. The V end lost 1 base, the J end lost 4 bases, and 11 bases lay between the germline ends. Germline CDR1 is SGHNT and CDR2 is YYREEE (reference sequence). CDR3 in amino acids: CASSLTVQGETQYF. In nucleotides, the CDR3 is TGTGCCAGCAGCTTGACGGTACAGGGAGAGACCCAGTACTTC.

The chain employs TRBV6-4 and TRBJ1-2; TRBD1 matches 9 bases. J lost 7 bases, V lost 4 bases, and 1 base had no gene match. CDR3 length equals 12 residues. From germline, CDR1 is MRHNA and CDR2 SNTAGT. CDR3 sequence (DNA): TGTGCCAGCAGTGGGGACAGGGTTGGCTACACCTTC. Residues: CASSGDRVGYTF.

The chain recombines TRBV28 with TRBJ2-7; 9 bases align to TRBD1. Losses at the gene ends were 3 bases for V and 6 bases for J; bases not matched to a gene: 3. CDR1 is MDHEN and CDR2 is SYDVKM in the germline V gene. The CDR3 consists of 13 residues. CDR3 sequence (DNA): TGTGCCAGCAGTTTGGGGACAGGGATCGAGCAGTACTTC. Protein: CASSLGTGIEQYF.

The gene calls are TRBV29-1 and TRBJ2-3, with a weak D call TRBD2 (6 bases). The CDR3 length is 13 residues. V lost 7 bases to trimming and J lost 0 bases, with 11 bases between them. CDR1 SQVTM and CDR2 ANQGSEA come from the germline V gene. In DNA form, the CDR3 reads TGCAGCGGTAGTGGGACTAGCACAGATACGCAGTATTTT. Translated: CSGSGTSTDTQYF.

This clone has just one count. V is TRBV29-1 and J is TRBJ2-1; 13 nucleotides match TRBD2. Germline CDR1 is SQVTM and CDR2 is ANQGSEA. V lost 6 bases to trimming and J lost 5 bases; unmatched junction nucleotides: 10. This CDR3 spans 16 amino acids. This CDR3 is CSVEGTSGILDNEQFF. DNA for the CDR3: TGCAGCGTGGAGGGGACTAGCGGGATTCTGGACAATGAGCAGTTCTTC.

The chain employs TRBV7-6 and TRBJ2-7; 9 bases match TRBD1. The CDR3 runs to 16 residues. V gave up 2 bases and J gave up 4 bases; unmatched junction bases: 9. Germline lookup yields CDR1 SGHVS and CDR2 FNYEAQ. CDR3 protein: CASSLFGMDRGYEQYF. The CDR3 DNA reads TGTGCCAGCAGCTTATTCGGGATGGACAGGGGATACGAGCAGTACTTC.

The chain couples TRBV5-5 to TRBJ2-5, with 7 positions matching TRBD1. The germline V gene encodes CDR1 SGHKS and CDR2 YYEKEE (reference sequence). Trimming cost V 4 bases and J 0 bases; bases outside gene matches: 15. The CDR3 covers 18 residues. The CDR3 bases are TGTGCCAGCAGCGTACGCCCTTCAGGGGGACCGTACCAAGAGACCCAGTACTTC. Residues: CASSVRPSGGPYQETQYF.

The chain links TRBV11-1 to TRBJ2-5; 12 positions agree with TRBD2. The CDR3 extends over 18 amino acids. Germline values: CDR1 SGHAT, CDR2 FQDESV (reference sequence). V trimming: 5 bases; J trimming: 5 bases; junction bases outside the gene matches: 15. The CDR3 nucleotides read TGTGCCAGCAGCACCCGCCCTTCCTCTAGCGGGAGGGCCGAGACCCAGTACTTC. Its protein product is CASSTRPSSSGRAETQYF.

The rearrangement uses TRBV27 and TRBJ2-7; D not resolved. The length of the CDR3 is 11 residues. The V end was cut by 4 bases, the J end by 4 bases, with 5 bases between. The germline V gene has CDR1 MNHEY and CDR2 SMNVEV (reference sequence). CDR3 protein: CASSSVYEQYF. CDR3 in DNA: TGTGCCAGCAGTTCGGTTTACGAGCAGTACTTC.

V and J are TRBV30 and TRBJ2-7; 7 nucleotides agree with TRBD2. CDR1 and CDR2 (germline): GTSNPN, SVGIG (reference sequence). V lost 5 bases, J lost 1 base, and 8 bases stayed unmatched. There are 14 residues in the CDR3. The CDR3 DNA reads TGTGCCTGGGGGGCCGGACTAGGGTCCTACGAGCAGTACTTC. This translates into CAWGAGLGSYEQYF.

The V call is TRBV9, the J call TRBJ2-1, with 8 positions matching TRBD1. Unmatched junction bases numbered 16, after V lost 2 bases and J lost 12 bases. This CDR3 region has 16 residues. Germline V gene data show CDR1 as SGDLS and CDR2 as YYNGEE. DNA of the CDR3: TGTGCCAGCAGCGTTGGACCGGGACAGGTGGGTTCTCGGCAGTTCTTC. It specifies CASSVGPGQVGSRQFF.

This clone appeared a few times. The chain carries TRBV12-2 and TRBJ2-2; the table's TRBD2 call for D was not verified on the DNA. TRBV12-2 constitutes a pseudogene. CDR3 length: 18 amino acids. For the CDR3, the DNA is TGTGCAAGTCGCTTAGTAACGGTTTCTAGCGGGAGAACCGGGGAGCTGTTTTTT. Amino acid sequence: CASRLVTVSSGRTGELFF.

This chain joins TRBV30 and TRBJ1-1; D ambiguous. CDR1 and CDR2 from the germline V gene are GTSNPN and SVGIG (reference sequence). V was cut by 0 bases and J by 8 bases, with 7 bases left in between. The CDR3 loop spans 11 amino acids. The CDR3 loop is CAWSVTAEAFF. The DNA of the CDR3 is TGTGCCTGGAGTGTAACAGCCGAAGCTTTCTTT.